The T cell receptor beta chain under discussion was sequenced for a study of Ad26.COV2.S vaccination and SARS-CoV-2 variants. Documented treatment: roughly 20 received Ad26.COV2.S at low or high dose, single or two shots; 5 received placebo; per-sample allocation not given. Specimens were obtained on day 63 following the first vaccine or placebo injection. An 18-55-year-old adult in Boston served as donor. SARS-CoV-2 spike from the Wuhan strain was encoded by the vaccine, an Ad26 vector. Generated by immunoSEQ multiplex PCR, the TCRdb table keeps only in-frame clones and is missing some. The table shows approximately 500,000 clones, with around 90% occurring only once. The CDR3 covers 13 residues. The V and J ends lost 5 bases and 6 bases, in that order; junction bases with no gene match: 4. Germline V CDR1 and CDR2: SGHAT, FQNNGV.

The sequencing used peripheral blood, collected in a trial of Ad26.COV2.S vaccine versus placebo. The chain carries TRBV11-2 and TRBJ2-1; 7 bases agree with TRBD2. This receptor was identified in a person between 18 and 65 years old who received the Ad26.COV2.S COVID-19 vaccine or a placebo. The CDR3 DNA follows: TGTGCCAGCAGCCTGGGGGGGGGCAATGAGCAGTTCTTC. Translation gives CASSLGGGNEQFF.